This T cell receptor (beta chain) was identified in a study of blood T cell repertoires in COVID-19. The CDR3 sequence is 13 residues long. Germline-derived CDR1 and CDR2 are SGDLS and YYNGEE. The V end was cut by 4 bases, the J end by 4 bases, with 11 bases between. The protocol was immunoSEQ multiplex PCR, while the TCRdb copy is restricted to in-frame clones and leaves out a portion. The sample includes approximately 290,000 clones, around 85% of them seen just once. The sequence came from a human donor with COVID-19, enrolled during active disease. The donor label of this sample is uncertain. The chain joins TRBV9 to TRBJ1-1; the D is unclear. Material for sequencing was peripheral blood. CDR3: CASSFRVSTEAFF. CDR3 nucleotide sequence: TGTGCCAGCAGCTTCCGGGTATCCACTGAAGCTTTCTTT.